The source of this T cell receptor (beta chain) is a study of cytomegalovirus exposure and HLA in healthy donors. CDR1 is MNHNS and CDR2 is SASEGT in the germline V gene. The CDR3 extends over 15 amino acids. Unmatched junction bases numbered 10, after V lost 6 bases and J lost 5 bases. The PCR used 60 Vbeta and 13 Jbeta primers. Some clones are missing from TCRdb's copy, which holds only in-frame ones; the method was immunoSEQ multiplex PCR. The profile shows 150,000 to 190,000 clones, 65% to 90% of them singletons. The sequence derives from a woman between 45 and 60 years old in good health and CMV-seropositive. V usage is TRBV6-1 and J usage is TRBJ2-3; 8 bases match TRBD1. Material: PBMCs. In DNA, the CDR3 is TGTGCCAGCAGCCTGGACAGGGATCGAGGAGATACGCAGTATTTT. Translation: CASSLDRDRGDTQYF.